The 5 T cell receptor beta chains listed next were all sequenced from one sample in a study of T cell responses to AZD1222 COVID-19 vaccine. TCRdb's table, derived via immunoSEQ multiplex PCR, lists solely in-frame clones and lacks some. The sample shows 95,000 to 150,000 clones, approximately 80% of them seen only once. Source: peripheral blood, taken 28 days after the second AZD1222 dose. All receptors derive from an adult who received the AZD1222 COVID-19 vaccine.

The chain couples TRBV28 to TRBJ2-5, with TRBD2 matching 9 bases. The germline V gene has CDR1 MDHEN and CDR2 SYDVKM. There are 15 residues in the CDR3. V lost 10 bases and J lost 3; bases outside the gene matches: 12. CDR3 amino acids: CATISGGAGEETQYF. Written as DNA, the CDR3 is TGTGCCACCATTAGCGGGGGCGCCGGGGAAGAGACCCAGTACTTC.

The CDR3 DNA sequence: TGTGCCAGCAGCCCGGACAGGGGGAGGACTGAAGCTTTCTTT. As protein: CASSPDRGRTEAFF. V usage is TRBV7-2 and J usage is TRBJ1-1; 10 bases are a match to TRBD1. V shed 5 bases and J 5 bases; nucleotides not matched to a gene: 5. Germline CDR1 and CDR2: SGHTA and FQGNSA. The CDR3 extends over 14 amino acids.

The chain uses TRBV2 and TRBJ1-5; D is ambiguous. V was trimmed by 5 bases and J by 4 bases, leaving 12 bases between them. This CDR3 has 14 residues. Germline CDR1 SNHLY, CDR2 FYNNEI. The CDR3 loop is CASSLYGVNQPQHF. The CDR3 DNA sequence: TGTGCCAGCAGTCTATACGGGGTGAATCAGCCCCAGCATTTT.

This clone was seen just once. The chain combines TRBV6-5 with TRBJ1-1, with TRBD1 matching 8 bases. V was clipped by 0 bases and J by 8 bases; unmatched bases: 5. The CDR3 has 14 amino acids. CDR1 is MNHEY and CDR2 is SVGAGI in the germline V gene. Here the CDR3 reads CASSYSGTGGEAFF. The CDR3, as DNA: TGTGCCAGCAGTTACTCAGGAACAGGGGGGGAAGCTTTCTTT.

V gene TRBV11-2 combines with J gene TRBJ1-1; D uncertain. CDR1 and CDR2 (germline): SGHAT, FQNNGV. CDR3 length: 14 residues. The V end lost 3 bases, the J end lost 2 bases, and 10 bases lay between the germline ends. CDR3 in amino acids: CASSLERFNTEAFF. The CDR3 DNA is TGTGCCAGCAGCTTGGAAAGGTTTAACACTGAAGCTTTCTTT.